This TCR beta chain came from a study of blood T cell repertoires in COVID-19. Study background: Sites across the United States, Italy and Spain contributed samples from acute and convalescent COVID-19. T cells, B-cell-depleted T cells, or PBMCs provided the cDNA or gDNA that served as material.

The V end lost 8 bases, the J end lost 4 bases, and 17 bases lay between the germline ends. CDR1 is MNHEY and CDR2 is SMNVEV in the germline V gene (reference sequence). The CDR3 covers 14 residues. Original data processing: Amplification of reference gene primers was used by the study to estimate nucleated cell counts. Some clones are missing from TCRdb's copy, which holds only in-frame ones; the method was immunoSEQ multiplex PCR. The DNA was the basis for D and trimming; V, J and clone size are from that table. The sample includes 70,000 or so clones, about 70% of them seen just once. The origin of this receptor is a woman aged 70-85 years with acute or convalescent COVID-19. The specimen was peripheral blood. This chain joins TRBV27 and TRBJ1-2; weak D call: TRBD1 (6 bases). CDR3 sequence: CASAGAQPSYGYTF. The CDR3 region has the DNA TGTGCCAGCGCAGGGGCACAGCCCTCCTATGGCTACACCTTC.